This T cell receptor beta chain is from a study of CXCR3-negative and CXCR3-positive naive CD8 T cells (dated by TCRdb to about 2019). In the study overall: In total, about 130 million TRB reads were obtained, or roughly 1.5 +/- 0.3 million reads per library. Data from 11 donors, pooled across two independent experiments, went into the diversity and physicochemical repertoire analyses. Naive subsets from 5 or 6 donors and memory cells from 3 donors were included in the TRBV-TRBJ cluster analysis. What the study reported, not specific to this receptor: Because surface CD5, which has been linked to self-reactivity in mice, was comparable between naive subsets, TCR interaction strength was also inferred from TRB CDR3 physicochemical properties. Compared with CXCR3-negative naive cells, CXCR3-positive naive cells had TRB CDR3s with higher hydrophobicity (lower Kidera factor 4), lower energy, and higher strength and volume indices. Naive CXCR3-negative and CXCR3-positive cells from the same donor showed similar TRBV-TRBJ usage, whereas memory cells showed distinct patterns. Freshly isolated PBMCs were used for most assays because CXCR3 expression partially decreased after cryopreservation. Repertoire diversity was comparably high in both naive subsets but much lower in memory CD8+ T cells.

Each CD8+ T cell subset was flow-sorted in triplicate, and around 300,000 cells per subset were placed directly into RLT lysis buffer. To keep memory contaminants out, a stringent definition of naive CD8+ T cells was applied: CD45RO-CCR7+CD27+CD95-. Using standard density gradient centrifugation, peripheral blood mononuclear cells were isolated from buffy coats. A FACSAria III was used to flow-sort naive CD8+ T cells into CXCR3-negative and CXCR3-positive populations. Total RNA was extracted from sorted cells using an RNeasy Mini Kit. CDR1 and CDR2 (SEHNR, FQNEAQ) derive from the germline V gene (reference sequence). Spanning cysteine to phenylalanine, the CDR3 consists of 15 amino acids. There is no recorded DNA. Details on this clonotype: Its binding antigen is unknown.

The listed sequencing device is NextSeq 550. The Human TCR Profiling Kit (MiLaboratory) was used to prepare UMI-labeled 5' RACE TRB cDNA libraries. The full amount of extracted RNA was used for cDNA synthesis, and the full amount of resulting cDNA was used for PCR amplification. The libraries were made side by side, with each library going through the same number of PCR cycles. Under the source paper's analysis protocol: About 50,000 +/- 9,200 unique UMI-labeled TRB cDNA molecules per library were extracted with MIGEC and MiXCR, with at least two reads per UMI required. On average, approximately 40,000 +/- 10,000 functional in-frame TRB CDR3 nucleotide clonotypes lacking stop codons were found per library. After each sample was downsampled to 5000 UMI-labeled TRB molecules, VDJtools was used to calculate diversity metrics such as normalized Shannon-Wiener and Chao1. VDJtools computed clonotype-size-weighted physicochemical properties of the central five CDR3 residues: interaction energy, strength, volume and Kidera factor 4. The reads were reprocessed in TCRdb, with one entry per CDR3 protein sequence and no accompanying DNA. TCRdb, rather than the study authors, made the V and J calls. The sample's table covers about 80,000 distinct CDR3 sequences. Around 1.6% of the sample is in the top ten clones.

The source of this sequence is a human donor in good health. Some clones in this sample may be carry-over from other donors' samples. The sequence is built from TRBV7-9 and TRBJ2-1; there is no DNA to check the TCRdb D call of TRBD2. The specimen was naive CXCR3- CD8+ T cells from blood. Sample cell subset or site, as interpreted from the label and publication: CD45RO-CCR7+CD27+CD95- naive CD8+ T cells lacking CXCR3 (TNR3-). Here the CDR3 is given as CASSVGLAIYNEQFF.